The 9 T cell receptor beta chains below were found in one sample sequenced in a study of T cell repertoires in aging, cancer and after chemotherapy. A mixed TRB-A/B primer pool amplified rearranged TRB by multiplex touch-down PCR. MiXCR was run by TCRdb on the multiplex PCR reads, yielding one entry per CDR3 protein. Counted here are about 1,500 distinct CDR3 sequences, about 20% occurring once; the ten biggest clones make up roughly a fifth. Amplification of TCR beta used genomic DNA extracted from peripheral blood. What was sequenced was blood. The source of these receptors is a human donor with a solid tumor.

This clonotype was seen more than once but under ten times. The chain employs TRBV7-2 and TRBJ2-5; 9 bases fit TRBD1. Germline CDR1 and CDR2: SGHTA and FQGNSA. This CDR3 contains 15 residues. V was pared by 7 bases and J by 1 base, with 7 bases of the junction left unmatched. The CDR3 coding sequence is TGTGCCAGCAAAAGAAACAGGGGGCTCCAAGAGACCCAGTACTTC. Amino acids: CASKRNRGLQETQYF.

As concerns this clonotype: A single base separates this from a much larger clone, so it may be a read error. V and J are TRBV6-1 and TRBJ1-1; D not certain. The CDR3 has 16 amino acids. Trimming left V 2 bases short and J 0 bases short, with 13 bases between. Germline-derived CDR1 and CDR2 are MNHNS and SASEGT. The CDR3 sequence: CASSESLRSMNTEAFF. The CDR3 DNA sequence: TGTGCCAGCAGTGAATCGCTTCGTTCCATGAACACTGAAGCTTTCTTT.

The chain couples TRBV20-1 to TRBJ2-1, with 10 bases identical to TRBD2. The CDR3 is 18 amino acids. Germline CDR1 and CDR2: DFQATT and SNEGSKA (reference sequence). V gave up 0 bases and J gave up 9 bases; unmatched junction bases: 17. The CDR3 DNA reads TGCAGTGCTAGAGATCCGCTAGCGGGAGATGGCAGCAGTGTTGAGCAGTTCTTC. Its protein is CSARDPLAGDGSSVEQFF.

In the case of this clonotype: A read error may produce the germline difference seen at one junction end. J is TRBJ1-4 and V is TRBV5-3; 8 bases fit TRBD1. TRBV5-3 has ORF status, its function being uncertain. The CDR3 is made up of 14 amino acids. The CDR3 DNA reads as TGTGCCAGAAGCTTGATGCAGGGGGCTGAAAAACTATTTTTT. It specifies CARSLMQGAEKLFF.

CDR3 DNA sequence: TGCAGTGCTAGGGCGACTAGCGGGGGTCGCTACGAGCAGTACTTC. Its translation: CSARATSGGRYEQYF. This rearrangement joins TRBV20-1 to TRBJ2-7; 12 positions agree with TRBD2. Germline assignment: CDR1 DFQATT and CDR2 SNEGSKA (reference sequence). CDR3 length: 15 residues. The V segment lost 3 bases and the J segment 3 bases; nucleotides outside the gene matches: 6.

As regards this clonotype: The junction differs from germline at one of its ends, possibly a read error. V usage is TRBV10-2 and J usage is TRBJ2-1, with 9 bases fitting TRBD1. CDR3 size: 15 residues. Germline loops: CDR1 WSHSY, CDR2 SAAADI. The DNA of the CDR3 is TGCGCCAGCAGTATGCCGGGACAGGGATCTAATGAGAAGTTCTTC. Amino acid sequence: CASSMPGQGSNEKFF.

V is TRBV6-5 and J is TRBJ2-7; 10 positions match TRBD2. The CDR3 has 13 residues. V dropped 5 bases and J dropped 9; count of bases not matched to a gene: 7. Germline lookup yields CDR1 MNHEY and CDR2 SVGAGI. The CDR3 loop is CASSAGTSAGQYF. CDR3 sequence (DNA): TGTGCCAGCAGTGCAGGGACTAGCGCGGGGCAGTACTTC.

This clonotype is deemed large. The chain couples TRBV30 to TRBJ2-1; 11 bases align to TRBD2. J gave up 6 bases and V 2 bases, and 6 bases lay outside the gene matches. Germline CDR1 reads GTSNPN; CDR2 reads SVGIG (reference sequence). CDR3 size: 15 residues. CDR3 sequence: CAWSTGLAGANEQFF. Written as DNA, the CDR3 is TGTGCCTGGAGTACCGGACTAGCGGGTGCCAATGAGCAGTTCTTC.

For this clonotype: A much bigger clone sits one base away, suggesting this may be a read error. CDR3 sequence: CASSPLQDPNTEAFF. The CDR3, as DNA: TGTGCCAGCAGTCCGTTACAGGACCCGAACACTGAAGCTTTCTTT. The chain links TRBV12-3 or TRBV12-4 to TRBJ1-1; D is possibly TRBD1 (5 bases). The CDR3 totals 15 residues. The V gene lost 5 bases and the J gene lost 1 base, with 14 bases spanning the gap.